This is a list of T cell receptor beta chains from one sample in a study of beta chain features in type 1 diabetes. The data were produced by immunoSEQ multiplex PCR, yet TCRdb's version contains in-frame clones alone and is incomplete. This table has about 650,000 clones, 9.5% to 15% appearing once. The sequenced sample was naive CD4+ T cells from blood. The receptor source for this set is a man in his thirties or forties with type 1 diabetes. Each CDR3 is given with its conserved first and last residue. The order of the fields is CDR3 protein, J gene, V gene.

CASSHQTDTQYF,TRBJ2-3,TRBV13
CASSDGKSTDTQYF,TRBJ2-3,TRBV10-2
CASSSTSLGTGELFF,TRBJ2-2,TRBV7-2
CAWSVRGEKLFF,TRBJ1-4,TRBV30
CASSRKDNEQFF,TRBJ2-1,TRBV5-4
CASSPQGLIAYEQYF,TRBJ2-7,TRBV2
CASSYTRQGGYGYTF,TRBJ1-2,TRBV6-5
CASSPAGMDSPLHF,TRBJ1-6,TRBV19
CAISDREGETQYF,TRBJ2-5,TRBV10-3
CASSWGQGASGEQYF,TRBJ2-7,TRBV6-6
CAISAGQPYSPLHF,TRBJ1-6,TRBV10-3
CASSLSGQGKTQYF,TRBJ2-5,TRBV27
CSVRRNNEQFF,TRBJ2-1,TRBV29-1
CASSRTSGVTDTQYF,TRBJ2-3,TRBV28
CASTQQGNQETQYF,TRBJ2-5,TRBV2
CAWRISGASTGELFF,TRBJ2-2,TRBV30
CSVNGDSGLGNGYTF,TRBJ1-2,TRBV29-1
CASSGWDGPYNEQFF,TRBJ2-1,TRBV19
CASSFGERNQPQHF,TRBJ1-5,TRBV5-1
CASSRWKGGGTGELFF,TRBJ2-2,TRBV4-3
CASSLQGNGGIDTQYF,TRBJ2-3,TRBV13
CASSLAGGGDTQYF,TRBJ2-3,TRBV5-4
CAWSPGGPYEQYF,TRBJ2-7,TRBV30
CASSPGGINYGYTF,TRBJ1-2,TRBV6-5
CASSDSGSSYNEQFF,TRBJ2-1,TRBV6-4
CASSMAGTGAIYNEQFF,TRBJ2-1,TRBV7-9
CASSVEGTGNTEAFF,TRBJ1-1,TRBV2
CASSSRTGGLNNEQFF,TRBJ2-1,TRBV7-2
CASSQGSGGGYGYTF,TRBJ1-2,TRBV4-3
CASSLGQGRGKLFF,TRBJ1-4,TRBV7-2
CASSPDRAYNEKLFF,TRBJ1-4,TRBV4-3
CSVEDQYRETQYF,TRBJ2-5,TRBV29-1
CASSFTGQGYNEQFF,TRBJ2-1,TRBV7-3
CASSLSGETQYF,TRBJ2-5,TRBV28
CASSPRQGGNTDTQYF,TRBJ2-3,TRBV7-2
CASSGPASVDTQYF,TRBJ2-3,TRBV5-4
CASSYSGLGAYEQYF,TRBJ2-7,TRBV6-5
CASSIAGTGRYEQYF,TRBJ2-7,TRBV19
CASSFSGQGSNEQFF,TRBJ2-1,TRBV7-2
CAINGLSNTGELFF,TRBJ2-2,TRBV10-3
CASRRDGQKRGYTF,TRBJ1-2,TRBV2
CASSLNGYTDTQYF,TRBJ2-3,TRBV7-9
CASRKTGSETQYF,TRBJ2-5,TRBV14
CASSLRGEGSYEQYF,TRBJ2-7,TRBV7-9
CASSQTSNEQFF,TRBJ2-1,TRBV7-9
CASSLAGTTNRGEAFF,TRBJ1-1,TRBV7-2
CASSPQGGTGNEQFF,TRBJ2-1,TRBV9
CASSVDGAGQETQYF,TRBJ2-5,TRBV9
CASSSNRDRGFNTEAFF,TRBJ1-1,TRBV18
CATQGYGNQPQHF,TRBJ1-5,TRBV10-3
CASSQGTSNYEQYF,TRBJ2-7,TRBV4-1
CASSPPGGHPADTQYF,TRBJ2-3,TRBV18
CASSLTGFNEQFF,TRBJ2-1,TRBV7-3
CASITGTDTQYF,TRBJ2-3,TRBV28
CASTKEGGYSNQPQHF,TRBJ1-5,TRBV6-6
CASNRPGQGAYEQYF,TRBJ2-7,TRBV28
CASSELAGGYEQYF,TRBJ2-7,TRBV6-4